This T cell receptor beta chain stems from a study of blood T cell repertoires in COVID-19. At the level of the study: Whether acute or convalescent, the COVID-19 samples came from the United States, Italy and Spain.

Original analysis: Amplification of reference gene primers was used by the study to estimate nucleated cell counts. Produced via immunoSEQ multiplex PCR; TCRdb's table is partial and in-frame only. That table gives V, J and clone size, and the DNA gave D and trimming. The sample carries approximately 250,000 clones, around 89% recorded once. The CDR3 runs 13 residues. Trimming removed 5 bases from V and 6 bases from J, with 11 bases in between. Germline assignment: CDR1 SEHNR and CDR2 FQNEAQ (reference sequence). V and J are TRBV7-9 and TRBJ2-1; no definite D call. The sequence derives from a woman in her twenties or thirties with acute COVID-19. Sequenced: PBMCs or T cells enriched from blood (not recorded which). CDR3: CASSPERLNEQFF. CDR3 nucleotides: TGTGCCAGCAGCCCGGAGCGCCTCAATGAGCAGTTCTTC. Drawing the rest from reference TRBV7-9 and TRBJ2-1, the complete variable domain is DTGVSQNPRHKITKRGQNVTFRCDPISEHNRLYWYRQTLGQGPEFLTYFQNEAQLEKSRLLSDRFSAERPKGSFSTLEIQRTEQGDSAMYLCASSPERLNEQFFGPGTRLTVL.